This T cell receptor (beta chain) was captured in a study of T-cell reconstitution after alpha-beta-depleted transplantation in children. This clonotype turned up a few times. Preparation of the TCRbeta library was carried out with unique molecular identifiers. MiXCR, applied by TCRdb to the PCR reads, yields one record per CDR3 protein. The sample carries about 420,000 distinct CDR3 sequences, roughly a tenth recorded once. Trimming left V 4 bases short and J 5 bases short, with 21 bases between. This CDR3 has 17 residues. Germline CDR1 ENHRY, CDR2 SYGVKD. The TCR originated in a human donor who donated a stem cell graft to a child with acute myeloid leukemia. The source was PBMCs from the stem cell graft donor, collected from the stem cell graft. The chain couples TRBV10-3 to TRBJ2-1, with D tentatively TRBD1 (6 bases). CDR3 loop: CAISVSQSGTPNNEQFF. CDR3 nucleotide sequence: TGTGCCATCAGTGTCAGTCAATCCGGGACACCTAACAATGAGCAGTTCTTC.